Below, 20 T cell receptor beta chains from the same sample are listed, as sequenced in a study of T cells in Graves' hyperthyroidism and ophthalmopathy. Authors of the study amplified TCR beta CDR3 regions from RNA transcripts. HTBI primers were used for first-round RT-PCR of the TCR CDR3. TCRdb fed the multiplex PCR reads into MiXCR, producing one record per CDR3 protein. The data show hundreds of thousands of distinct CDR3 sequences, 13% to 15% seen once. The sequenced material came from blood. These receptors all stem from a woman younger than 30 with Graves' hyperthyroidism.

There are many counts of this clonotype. The CDR3 spells CASSQVIPGLAGSGENIQYF. The CDR3, as DNA: TGTGCCAGCAGCCAAGTTATACCGGGACTAGCGGGGTCCGGGGAAAACATTCAGTACTTC. The rearrangement joins TRBV3-1 to TRBJ2-4; 13 nucleotides agree with TRBD2. V was clipped by 1 base and J by 5 bases; unmatched bases: 14. In germline, CDR1 is LGHDT, CDR2 YNNKEL (reference sequence). The CDR3 loop spans 20 amino acids. Full variable domain (missing parts from reference TRBV3-1 and TRBJ2-4): DTAVSQTPKYLVTQMGNDKSIKCEQNLGHDTMYWYKQDSKKFLKIMFSYNNKELIINETVPNRFSPKSPDKAHLNLHINSLELGDSAVYFCASSQVIPGLAGSGENIQYFGAGTRLSVL.

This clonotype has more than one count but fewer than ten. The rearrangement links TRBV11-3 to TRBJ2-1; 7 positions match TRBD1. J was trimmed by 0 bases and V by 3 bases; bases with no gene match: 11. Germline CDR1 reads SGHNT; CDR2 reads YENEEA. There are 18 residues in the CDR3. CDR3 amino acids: CASSLFPAGDSSYNEQFF. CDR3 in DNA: TGTGCCAGCAGCTTGTTCCCCGCCGGGGACAGCTCCTACAATGAGCAGTTCTTC.

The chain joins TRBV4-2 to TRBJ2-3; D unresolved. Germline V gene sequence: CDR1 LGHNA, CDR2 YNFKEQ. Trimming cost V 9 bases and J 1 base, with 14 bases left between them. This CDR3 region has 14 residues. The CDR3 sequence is CASDRASRTDTQYF. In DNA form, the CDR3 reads TGTGCCAGTGACCGGGCCAGCCGCACAGATACGCAGTATTTT.

DNA for the CDR3: TGTGCCAGCAGTTTACTAGTAGCGGGAGGCTACGAGCAGTACTTC. Translated, it gives CASSLLVAGGYEQYF. This chain uses TRBV28 with TRBJ2-7, with TRBD2 identical over 10 bases. The CDR3 sequence is 15 residues long. Germline V gene lookup returns CDR1 MDHEN and CDR2 SYDVKM. V shed 2 bases, J shed 3 bases, and the junction held 4 bases outside the gene matches. Combining the CDR3 with reference TRBV28 and TRBJ2-7 gives the whole variable domain DVKVTQSSRYLVKRTGEKVFLECVQDMDHENMFWYRQDPGLGLRLIYFSYDVKMKEKGDIPEGYSVSREKKERFSLILESASTNQTSMYLCASSLLVAGGYEQYFGPGTRLTVT.

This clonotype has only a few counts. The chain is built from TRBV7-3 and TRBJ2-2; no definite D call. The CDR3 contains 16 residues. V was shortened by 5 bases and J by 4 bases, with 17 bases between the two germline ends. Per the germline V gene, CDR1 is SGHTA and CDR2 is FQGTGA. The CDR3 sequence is CASSPYLATSTGELFF. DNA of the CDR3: TGTGCCAGCAGCCCTTACCTTGCCACGTCCACCGGGGAGCTGTTTTTT. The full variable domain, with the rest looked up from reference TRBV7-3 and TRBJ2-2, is GAGVSQTPSNKVTEKGKYVELRCDPISGHTALYWYRQSLGQGPEFLIYFQGTGAADDSGLPNDRFFAVRPEGSVSTLKIQRTERGDSAVYLCASSPYLATSTGELFFGEGSRLTVL.

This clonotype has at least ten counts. CDR3 DNA: TGTGCCACCAGTGATTTGAGGACTGACTATGGCTACACCTTC. Residues: CATSDLRTDYGYTF. The rearrangement uses TRBV24-1 and TRBJ1-2, with no clear D. Germline CDR1 reads KGHDR; CDR2 reads SFDVKD. Trimming left V 0 bases short and J 3 bases short, with 7 bases between. The CDR3 has 14 residues.

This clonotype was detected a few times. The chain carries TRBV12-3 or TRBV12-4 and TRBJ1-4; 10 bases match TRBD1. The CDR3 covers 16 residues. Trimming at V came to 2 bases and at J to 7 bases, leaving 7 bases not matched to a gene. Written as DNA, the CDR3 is TGTGCCAGCAGTTTAACCCTCGGACAGGGGGGTGAAAAACTGTTTTTT. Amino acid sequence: CASSLTLGQGGEKLFF.

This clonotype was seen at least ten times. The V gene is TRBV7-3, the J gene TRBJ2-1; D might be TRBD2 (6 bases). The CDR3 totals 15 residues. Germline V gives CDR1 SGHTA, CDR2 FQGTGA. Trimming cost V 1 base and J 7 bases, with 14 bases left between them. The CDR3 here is CASSLNREMGNEQFF. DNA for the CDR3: TGTGCCAGCAGCTTAAACCGGGAGATGGGAAATGAGCAGTTCTTC.

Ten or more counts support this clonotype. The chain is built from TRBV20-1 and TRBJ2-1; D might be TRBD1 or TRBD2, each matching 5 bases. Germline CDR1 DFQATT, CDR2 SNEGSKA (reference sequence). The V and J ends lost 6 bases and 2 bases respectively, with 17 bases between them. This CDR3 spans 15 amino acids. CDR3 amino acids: CSAKRGGSPYNEQFF. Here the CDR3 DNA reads TGCAGTGCCAAGCGTGGGGGTAGCCCCTACAATGAGCAGTTCTTC.

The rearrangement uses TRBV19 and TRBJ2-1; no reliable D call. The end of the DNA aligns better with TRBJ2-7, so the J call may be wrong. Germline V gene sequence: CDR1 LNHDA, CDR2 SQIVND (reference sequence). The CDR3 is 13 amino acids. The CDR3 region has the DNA TGTGCCAGTAGTATAATTGGATCGGATGAGCAGTACTTC. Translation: CASSIIGSDEQYF.

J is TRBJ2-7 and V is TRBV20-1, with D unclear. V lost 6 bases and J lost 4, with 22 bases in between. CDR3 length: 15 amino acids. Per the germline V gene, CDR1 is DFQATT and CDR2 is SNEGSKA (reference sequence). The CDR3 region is CSAPRSWLEEYEQYF. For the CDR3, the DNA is TGCAGTGCCCCCCGAAGTTGGCTAGAAGAATACGAGCAGTACTTC.

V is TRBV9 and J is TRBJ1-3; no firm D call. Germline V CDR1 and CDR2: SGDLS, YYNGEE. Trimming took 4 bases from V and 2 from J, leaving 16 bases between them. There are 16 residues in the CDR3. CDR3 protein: CASSSPRDGPGNTIYF. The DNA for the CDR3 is TGTGCCAGCAGCTCACCTCGAGACGGGCCTGGAAACACCATATATTTT.

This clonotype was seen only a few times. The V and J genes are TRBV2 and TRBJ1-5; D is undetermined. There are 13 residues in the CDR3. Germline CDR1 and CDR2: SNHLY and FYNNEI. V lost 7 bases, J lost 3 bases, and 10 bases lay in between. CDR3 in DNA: TGTGCCAGCATGGGTTCTATCAATCAGCCCCAGCATTTT. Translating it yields CASMGSINQPQHF.

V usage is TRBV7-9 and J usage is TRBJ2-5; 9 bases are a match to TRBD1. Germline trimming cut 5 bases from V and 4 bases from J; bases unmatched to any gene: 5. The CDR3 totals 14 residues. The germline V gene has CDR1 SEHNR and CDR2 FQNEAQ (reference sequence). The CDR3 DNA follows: TGTGCCAGCAGCGAACAGGGGGCTGGAGAGACCCAGTACTTC. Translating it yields CASSEQGAGETQYF.

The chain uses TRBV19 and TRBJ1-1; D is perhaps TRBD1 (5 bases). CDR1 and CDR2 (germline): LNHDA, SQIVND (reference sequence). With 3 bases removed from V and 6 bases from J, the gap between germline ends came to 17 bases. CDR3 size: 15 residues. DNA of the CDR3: TGTGCCAGTAGTATCGGGGCAGCCCTTGACCCTGAAGCTTTCTTT. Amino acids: CASSIGAALDPEAFF.

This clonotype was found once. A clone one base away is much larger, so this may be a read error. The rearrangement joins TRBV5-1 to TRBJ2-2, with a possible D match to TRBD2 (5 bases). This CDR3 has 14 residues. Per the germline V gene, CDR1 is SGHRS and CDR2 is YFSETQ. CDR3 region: CASSPLGNTGELLF. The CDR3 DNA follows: TGCGCCAGCAGCCCTTTAGGGAACACCGGGGAGCTGCTTTTT. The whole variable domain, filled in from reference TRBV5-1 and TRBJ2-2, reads KAGVTQTPRYLIKTRGQQVTLSCSPISGHRSVSWYQQTPGQGLQFLFEYFSETQRNKGNFPGRFSGRQFSNSRSEMNVSTLELGDSALYLCASSPLGNTGELLFGEGSRLTVL.

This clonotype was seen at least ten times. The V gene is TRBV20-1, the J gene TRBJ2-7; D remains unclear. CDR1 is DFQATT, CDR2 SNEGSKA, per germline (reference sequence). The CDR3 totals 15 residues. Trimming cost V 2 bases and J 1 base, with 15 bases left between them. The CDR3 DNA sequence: TGCAGTGCTAGAAGGTGGGCAGCGACGTCCTACGAGCAGTACTTC. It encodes CSARRWAATSYEQYF.

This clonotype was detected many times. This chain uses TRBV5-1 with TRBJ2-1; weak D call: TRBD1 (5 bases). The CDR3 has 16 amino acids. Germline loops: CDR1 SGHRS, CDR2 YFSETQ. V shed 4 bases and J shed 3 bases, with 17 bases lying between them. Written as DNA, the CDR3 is TGCGCCAGCAGCCAGGGAAGGGCACTCAGCTACAATGAGCAGTTCTTC. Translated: CASSQGRALSYNEQFF.

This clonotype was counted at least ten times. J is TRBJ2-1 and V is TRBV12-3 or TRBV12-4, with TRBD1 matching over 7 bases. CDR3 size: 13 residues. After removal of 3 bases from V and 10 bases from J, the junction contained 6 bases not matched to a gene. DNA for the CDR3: TGTGCCAGCAGTTTTGAGGGGGCTAGCGAGCAGTTCTTC. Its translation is CASSFEGASEQFF.

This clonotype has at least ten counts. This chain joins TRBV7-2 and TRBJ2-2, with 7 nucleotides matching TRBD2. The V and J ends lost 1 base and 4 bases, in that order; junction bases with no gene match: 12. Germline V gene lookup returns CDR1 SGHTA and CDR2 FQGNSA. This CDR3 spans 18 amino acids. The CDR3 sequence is CASSLVGGGRGSTGELFF. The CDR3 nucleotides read TGTGCCAGCAGCTTAGTAGGAGGCGGGAGAGGGAGCACCGGGGAGCTGTTTTTT.